The source of this T cell receptor beta chain is a study of read filtering for tumor transcriptome and immune sequencing. Study summary: IR-seq gave about 4.05 to 11 million TCR reads per sample; RNA-seq gave about 80 to 1,300. Study-wide results and limits: IR-seq and RNA-seq agreed better without single-read clonotypes.

V dropped 4 bases and J dropped 5; count of bases not matched to a gene: 7. Germline V gene lookup returns CDR1 SQVTM and CDR2 ANQGSEA. This CDR3 comprises 13 residues. This library used roughly 430 ng RNA and molecular barcoded adaptors spanning alpha/delta and beta/gamma chains. MiXCR, applied by TCRdb to the reads, yields one record per CDR3 protein. Seen here are over 50,000 distinct CDR3 sequences, approximately 20% observed once, and the top ten hold over 11%. In the case of this clonotype: Its antigen is still unknown.

This TCR was recovered from a donor at least 40 years old with multiple myeloma. Sequenced sample: a population of CD138-negative cells sorted from bone marrow. J is TRBJ2-5 and V is TRBV29-1; TRBD2 matches 7 bases. The CDR3 DNA is TGCAGCGTTGTGGGAGGGAGGGTGGAGACCCAGTACTTC. This codes for CSVVGGRVETQYF.